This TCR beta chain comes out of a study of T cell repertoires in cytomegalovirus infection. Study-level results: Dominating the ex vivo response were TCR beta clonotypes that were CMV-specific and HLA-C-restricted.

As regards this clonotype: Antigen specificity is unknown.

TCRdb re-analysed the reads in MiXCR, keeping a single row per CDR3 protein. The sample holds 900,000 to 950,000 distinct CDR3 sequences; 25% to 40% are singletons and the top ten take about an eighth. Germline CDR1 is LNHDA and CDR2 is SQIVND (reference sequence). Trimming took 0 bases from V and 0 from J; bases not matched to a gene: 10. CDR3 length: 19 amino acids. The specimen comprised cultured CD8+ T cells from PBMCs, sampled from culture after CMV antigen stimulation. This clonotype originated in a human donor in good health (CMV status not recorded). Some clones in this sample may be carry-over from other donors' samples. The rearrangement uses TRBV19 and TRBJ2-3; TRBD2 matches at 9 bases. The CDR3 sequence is CASSIDRSGGISSTDTQYF. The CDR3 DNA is TGTGCCAGTAGTATAGATCGTAGCGGGGGAATCTCTAGCACAGATACGCAGTATTTT.